This is a list of T cell receptor beta chains from one sample in a study of PD-1 blockade in classical Hodgkin lymphoma. Measured with immunoSEQ multiplex PCR; TCRdb has only the in-frame clones, and not every one. The sample has under 65,000 clones; approximately 92% are singletons. The sample was peripheral blood mononuclear cells (PBMCs), taken at baseline. These receptors were taken from a human donor with classical Hodgkin lymphoma. CDR3s include the opening cysteine and the closing phenylalanine or tryptophan. The D gene is left open where the match is weak.

>TRBJ2-2|.|TRBV7-2
CASSFGFGGELFF
TGTGCCAGCAGCTTCGGCTTTGGAGGGGAGCTGTTTTTT
>TRBJ1-6|.|TRBV7-2
CASSWNQGSSSPLHF
TGTGCCAGCAGTTGGAACCAGGGGAGTAGTTCACCCCTCCACTTT
>TRBJ1-5|.|TRBV5-5
CASSPGPGQGNQPQHF
TGTGCCAGCAGCCCCGGACCGGGACAAGGCAATCAGCCCCAGCATTTT
>TRBJ2-3|.|TRBV6-1
CASSGWVNADTQYF
TGTGCCAGCAGTGGATGGGTCAATGCAGATACGCAGTATTTT
>TRBJ1-1|.|TRBV1
CTSSQDGTEMNTEAFF
TGCACCAGCAGCCAAGACGGGACAGAGATGAACACTGAAGCTTTCTTT
>TRBJ2-7|.|TRBV5-4
CASSLFRGFNEQYF
TGTGCCAGCAGCCTCTTCCGGGGGTTCAACGAGCAGTACTTC
>TRBJ1-6|.|TRBV19
CASSPRVSESPLHF
TGTGCCAGTAGCCCCCGGGTCAGCGAGTCACCCCTCCACTTT
>TRBJ2-2|TRBD1|TRBV7-6
CASSPGTGGYTGELFF
TGTGCCAGCAGCCCCGGGACAGGGGGCTACACCGGGGAGCTGTTTTTT
>TRBJ1-5|.|TRBV11-2
CASSLNPGRNQPQHF
TGTGCCAGCAGCTTAAACCCCGGACGTAATCAGCCCCAGCATTTT
>TRBJ1-1|TRBD1|TRBV6-1
CASSEVVLRTGSTEAFF
TGTGCCAGCAGTGAAGTCGTTCTTAGGACAGGGAGCACTGAAGCTTTCTTT